The next 15 T cell receptor beta chains were all read from a single sample in a study of T cells in Graves' hyperthyroidism and ophthalmopathy. Amplified TCR beta CDR3 regions came from RNA transcripts. With the HTBI primer set, the TCR CDR3 went through a first round of RT-PCR. TCRdb passed the multiplex PCR reads through MiXCR, listing each CDR3 protein once. The data contain around 190,000 distinct CDR3 sequences, less than 20% of them singletons. Sequencing was done on a sample of blood. Receptor source: a woman aged 50 to 65 with Graves' hyperthyroidism.

This clonotype was detected many times. The J gene is TRBJ2-1, the V gene TRBV11-1; TRBD2 matches 10 bases. Looked up from germline, CDR1 is SGHAT and CDR2 is FQDESV (reference sequence). V was pared by 5 bases and J by 3 bases, with 4 bases of the junction left unmatched. The CDR3 length is 15 residues. CDR3 coding DNA: TGTGCCAGCAGCGCAGGACTAGCGGACTACAATGAGCAGTTCTTC. Encoded protein: CASSAGLADYNEQFF.

This clonotype was counted at least ten times. The gene calls are TRBV7-3 and TRBJ1-1, with 8 bases identical to TRBD1. CDR1 is SGHTA and CDR2 is FQGTGA in the germline V gene. This CDR3 comprises 14 residues. Germline trimming cut 5 bases from V and 5 bases from J; bases unmatched to any gene: 7. CDR3 loop: CASSLQGEGTEAFF. CDR3 DNA sequence: TGTGCCAGCAGCCTACAGGGGGAAGGAACTGAAGCTTTCTTT.

This clonotype showed up many times. The chain has TRBV2 and TRBJ1-1; D is perhaps TRBD1 (5 bases). The germline CDR1 and CDR2 sequences are SNHLY and FYNNEI. This CDR3 region has 12 residues. Trimming removed 4 bases at V and 5 bases at J, with 8 bases between. The CDR3 nucleotides read TGTGCCAGCAGTGGATGGGGGACTGAAGCTTTCTTT. It encodes CASSGWGTEAFF. The complete variable domain, with remaining parts taken from reference TRBV2 and TRBJ1-1, reads EPEVTQTPSHQVTQMGQEVILRCVPISNHLYFYWYRQILGQKVEFLVSFYNNEISEKSEIFDDQFSVERPDGSNFTLKIRSTKLEDSAMYFCASSGWGTEAFFGQGTRLTVV.

The chain links TRBV30 to TRBJ2-4, with D hard to call. The DNA end favors TRBJ2-1, so the J call may be wrong. This CDR3 is 16 amino acids long. Germline values: CDR1 GTSNPN, CDR2 SVGIG (reference sequence). CDR3 bases: TGTGCCTGGAGTGTACGTCTTGGGCAGATCAAAAACATTCAGTTCTTC. It specifies CAWSVRLGQIKNIQFF.

The rearrangement uses TRBV30 and TRBJ1-4, with unresolved D. The length of the CDR3 is 14 residues. The ends were cut back, 0 bases at V and 8 bases at J, with 13 bases in the middle. Looked up from germline, CDR1 is GTSNPN and CDR2 is SVGIG (reference sequence). CDR3 protein: CAWSVRSRGEKLFF. In DNA, the CDR3 is TGTGCCTGGAGTGTAAGGTCCCGCGGAGAAAAACTGTTTTTT.

In its sample, this clonotype was seen a few times. The CDR3 nucleotides are TGTGCCAGCAGCCAAGATCCTCCCGGGCGGTCTTGGGACGAGCAGTACTTC. Amino acid sequence: CASSQDPPGRSWDEQYF. This chain uses TRBV14 with TRBJ2-7; D is uncertain. V gave up 0 bases and J gave up 5 bases, with 20 bases separating them. The CDR3 sequence is 17 residues long. Germline CDR1 reads SGHDN; CDR2 reads FVKESK.

At least ten counts were recorded for this clonotype. The chain recombines TRBV14 with TRBJ2-5; 8 bases line up with TRBD2. The CDR3 consists of 15 residues. Germline trimming cut 0 bases from V and 5 bases from J; bases unmatched to any gene: 5. CDR1 and CDR2 (germline): SGHDN, FVKESK. CDR3 region: CASSQDRRLAETQYF. CDR3 coding DNA: TGTGCCAGCAGCCAAGATCGGAGACTAGCGGAGACCCAGTACTTC.

This clonotype has ten or more counts. The genes are TRBV4-2 and TRBJ2-5, with 12 bases fitting TRBD2. V shed 0 bases and J 5 bases; nucleotides not matched to a gene: 10. Germline assignment: CDR1 LGHNA and CDR2 YNFKEQ. The CDR3 is 18 residues long. The CDR3 reads CASSQELAGGPVAETQYF. The DNA for the CDR3 is TGTGCCAGCAGCCAAGAACTAGCGGGAGGTCCCGTGGCGGAGACCCAGTACTTC.

This clonotype was detected only a few times. The rearrangement links TRBV24-1 to TRBJ2-2, with D unresolved. Germline V CDR1 and CDR2: KGHDR, SFDVKD. This CDR3 is 14 amino acids long. Trimming removed 3 bases from V and 1 base from J, with 5 bases in between. The CDR3 loop is CATSDRQNTGELFF. The CDR3 nucleotides read TGTGCCACCAGTGATAGACAGAACACCGGGGAGCTGTTTTTT.

This clonotype appeared many times. The CDR3 nucleotides are TGCAGTGCGGGGGTTCTAGCGGGAGCAGATACGCAGTATTTT. It specifies CSAGVLAGADTQYF. The chain carries TRBV20-1 and TRBJ2-3; the match to TRBD2 covers 10 bases. The V gene's germline CDR1 is DFQATT and CDR2 SNEGSKA (reference sequence). V gave up 6 bases and J gave up 4 bases; unmatched junction bases: 7. The CDR3 covers 14 residues.

This clonotype has only a few counts. J is TRBJ2-1 and V is TRBV19, with D perhaps matching TRBD1 (6 bases). Trimming pared 7 bases from V and 9 bases from J, leaving 16 bases between. The CDR3 sequence is 13 residues long. Looked up from germline, CDR1 is LNHDA and CDR2 is SQIVND (reference sequence). Written as DNA, the CDR3 is TGTGCCAGTAATTTACAGGGTAACAGTGAGCAGTTCTTC. Translated, it gives CASNLQGNSEQFF.

The CDR3, as DNA: TGTGCCAGCAACTCGGTCAATCAGCCCCAGCATTTT. This sequence encodes CASNSVNQPQHF. This chain connects TRBV6-1 to TRBJ1-5; no clear D gene. Germline V gene sequence: CDR1 MNHNS, CDR2 SASEGT. V dropped 7 bases and J dropped 3 bases, with 7 bases sitting between them. This CDR3 contains 12 residues.

V usage is TRBV2 and J usage is TRBJ2-3; 9 nucleotides match TRBD2. This CDR3 contains 16 residues. CDR1 is SNHLY, CDR2 FYNNEI, per germline. V shed 2 bases, J shed 0 bases, and the junction held 3 bases outside the gene matches. The CDR3 region has the DNA TGTGCCAGCAGTGAAAGGACTAGCGTCAGCACAGATACGCAGTATTTT. This codes for CASSERTSVSTDTQYF.

This clonotype was detected a few times. CDR3 coding DNA: TGTGCCAGCAGGGGGAGAGGAAACACCATATATTTT. This encodes CASRGRGNTIYF. This sequence joins TRBV2 and TRBJ1-3; unclear D gene. CDR1 and CDR2 (germline): SNHLY, FYNNEI. The CDR3 has 12 amino acids. The V gene lost 6 bases and the J gene lost 4 bases, with 7 bases spanning the gap.

Many counts were recorded for this clonotype. V usage is TRBV14 and J usage is TRBJ2-7, with a weak D call TRBD1 (5 bases). V was pared by 0 bases and J by 2 bases, with 8 bases between. Germline-derived CDR1 and CDR2 are SGHDN and FVKESK. The CDR3 runs 14 residues. The CDR3 nucleotides are TGTGCCAGCAGCCAAGAATCAGGGCCCTACGAGCAGTACTTC. Protein sequence: CASSQESGPYEQYF.